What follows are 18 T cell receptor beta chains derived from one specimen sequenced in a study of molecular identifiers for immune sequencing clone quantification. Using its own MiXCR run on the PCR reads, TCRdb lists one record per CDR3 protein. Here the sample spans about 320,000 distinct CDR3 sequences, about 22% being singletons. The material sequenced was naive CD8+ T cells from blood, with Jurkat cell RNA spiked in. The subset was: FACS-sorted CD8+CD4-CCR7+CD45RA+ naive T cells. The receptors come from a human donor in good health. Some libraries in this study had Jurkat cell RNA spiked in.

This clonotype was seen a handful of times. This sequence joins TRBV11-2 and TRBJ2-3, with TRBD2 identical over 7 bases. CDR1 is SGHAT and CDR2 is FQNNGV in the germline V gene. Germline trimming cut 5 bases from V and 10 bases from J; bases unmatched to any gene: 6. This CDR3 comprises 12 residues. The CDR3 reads CASSGLEIAQYF. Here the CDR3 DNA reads TGTGCCAGCAGCGGACTAGAGATCGCGCAGTATTTT.

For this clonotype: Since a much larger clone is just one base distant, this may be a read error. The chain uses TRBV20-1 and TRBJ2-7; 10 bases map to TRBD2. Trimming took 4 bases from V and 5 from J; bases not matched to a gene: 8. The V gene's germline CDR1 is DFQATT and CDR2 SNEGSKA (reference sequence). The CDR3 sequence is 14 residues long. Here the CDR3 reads CSAISSGGPDEQYF. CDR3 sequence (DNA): TGCAGTGCTATATCTAGCGGGGGCCCGGACGAGCAGTACTTC.

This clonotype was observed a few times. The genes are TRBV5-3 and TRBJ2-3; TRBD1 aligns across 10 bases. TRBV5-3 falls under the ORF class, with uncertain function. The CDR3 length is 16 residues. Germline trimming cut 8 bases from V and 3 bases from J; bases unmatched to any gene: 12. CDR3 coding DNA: TGTGCCAGCAGCCCAGTCGGGACAGGGGTTACAGATACGCAGTATTTT. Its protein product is CASSPVGTGVTDTQYF.

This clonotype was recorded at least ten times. The CDR3 loop is CASSPSLGDNSEAFF. The CDR3 DNA reads TGTGCCAGCAGCCCGAGTCTGGGGGACAATAGTGAAGCTTTCTTT. This chain links TRBV5-4 with TRBJ1-1; D is possibly TRBD1 (6 bases). The CDR3 length is 15 residues. Germline V CDR1 and CDR2: SGHNT, YYREEE (reference sequence). The germline V and J ends were trimmed by 4 bases and 7 bases, with 20 bases remaining between them.

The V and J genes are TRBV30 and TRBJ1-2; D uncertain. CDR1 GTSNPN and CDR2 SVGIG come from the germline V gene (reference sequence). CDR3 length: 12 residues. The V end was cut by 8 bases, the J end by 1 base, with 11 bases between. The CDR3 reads CAGSQINYGYTF. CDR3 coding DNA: TGTGCCGGATCACAGATTAACTATGGCTACACCTTC. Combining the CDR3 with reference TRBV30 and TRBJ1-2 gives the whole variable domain SQTIHQWPATLVQPVGSPLSLECTVEGTSNPNLYWYRQAAGRGLQLLFYSVGIGQISSEVPQNLSASRPQDRQFILSSKKLLLSDSGFYLCAGSQINYGYTFGSGTRLTVV.

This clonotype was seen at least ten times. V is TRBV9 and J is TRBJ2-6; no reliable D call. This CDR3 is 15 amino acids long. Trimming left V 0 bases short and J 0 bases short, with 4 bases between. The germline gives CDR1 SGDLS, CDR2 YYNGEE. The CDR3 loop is CASSVDTSGANVLTF. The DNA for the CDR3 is TGTGCCAGCAGCGTAGATACCTCTGGGGCCAACGTCCTGACTTTC.

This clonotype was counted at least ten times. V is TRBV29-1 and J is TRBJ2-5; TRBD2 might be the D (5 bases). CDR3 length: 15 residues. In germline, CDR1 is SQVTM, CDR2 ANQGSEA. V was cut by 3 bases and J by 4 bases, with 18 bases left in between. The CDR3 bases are TGCAGCGTTGACGAGGGCTCGGGGTGGCGAGAGACCCAGTACTTC. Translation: CSVDEGSGWRETQYF.

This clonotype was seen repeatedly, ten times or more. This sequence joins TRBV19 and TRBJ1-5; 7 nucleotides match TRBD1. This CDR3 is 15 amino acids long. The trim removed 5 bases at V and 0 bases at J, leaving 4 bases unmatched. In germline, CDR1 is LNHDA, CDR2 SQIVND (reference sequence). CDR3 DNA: TGTGCCAGTAGTTGGGGACAGAATAGCAATCAGCCCCAGCATTTT. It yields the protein CASSWGQNSNQPQHF.

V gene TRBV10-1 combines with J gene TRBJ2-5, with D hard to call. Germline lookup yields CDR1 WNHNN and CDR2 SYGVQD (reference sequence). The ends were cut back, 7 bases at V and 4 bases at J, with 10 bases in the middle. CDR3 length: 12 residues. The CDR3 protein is CASMSPRETQYF. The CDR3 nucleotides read TGCGCCAGCATGAGTCCCAGAGAGACCCAGTACTTC.

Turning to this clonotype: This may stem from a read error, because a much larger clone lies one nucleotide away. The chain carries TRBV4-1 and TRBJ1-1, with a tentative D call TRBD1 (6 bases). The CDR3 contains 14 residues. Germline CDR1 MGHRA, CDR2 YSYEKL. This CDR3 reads CVSSQVQGDTEAFF. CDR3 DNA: TGCGTCAGCAGCCAAGTACAGGGAGACACTGAAGCTTTCTTT.

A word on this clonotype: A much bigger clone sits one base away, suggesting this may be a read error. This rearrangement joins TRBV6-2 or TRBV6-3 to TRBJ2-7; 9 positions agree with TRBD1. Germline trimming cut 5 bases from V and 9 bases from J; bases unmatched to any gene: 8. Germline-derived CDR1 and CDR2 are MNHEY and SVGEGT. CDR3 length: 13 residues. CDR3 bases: TGTGCCAGCAGTCAAACAGGGGGCGTTGGGCAGTACTTC. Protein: CASSQTGGVGQYF.

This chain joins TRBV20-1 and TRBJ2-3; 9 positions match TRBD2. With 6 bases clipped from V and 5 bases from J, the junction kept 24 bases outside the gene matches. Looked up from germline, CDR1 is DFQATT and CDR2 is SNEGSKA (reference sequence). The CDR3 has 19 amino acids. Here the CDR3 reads CSALRGAWQREVLIDTQYF. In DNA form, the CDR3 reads TGCAGTGCCCTCCGGGGGGCCTGGCAGCGGGAGGTTCTTATAGATACGCAGTATTTT.

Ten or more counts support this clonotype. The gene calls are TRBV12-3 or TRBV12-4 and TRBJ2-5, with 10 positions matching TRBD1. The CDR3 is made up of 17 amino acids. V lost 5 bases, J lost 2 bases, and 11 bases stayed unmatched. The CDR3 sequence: CASSPLRTGGTQETQYF. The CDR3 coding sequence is TGTGCCAGCAGTCCCCTCCGGACAGGGGGGACACAAGAGACCCAGTACTTC.

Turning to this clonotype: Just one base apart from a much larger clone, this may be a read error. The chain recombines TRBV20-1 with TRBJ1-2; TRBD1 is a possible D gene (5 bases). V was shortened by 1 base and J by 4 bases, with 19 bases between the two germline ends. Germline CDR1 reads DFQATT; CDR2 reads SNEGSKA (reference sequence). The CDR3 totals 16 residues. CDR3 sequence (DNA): TGCAGTGCTAGAGGTCGGGGCCTCAGAGGTACCTATGGCTACACCTTC. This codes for CSARGRGLRGTYGYTF.

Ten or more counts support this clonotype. Here the CDR3 reads CASSVLAGGPGTDTQYF. Written as DNA, the CDR3 is TGTGCCAGCAGCGTTCTAGCGGGGGGGCCGGGCACAGATACGCAGTATTTT. The J gene is TRBJ2-3, the V gene TRBV9; 12 bases map to TRBD2. The CDR3 runs to 17 residues. Germline V gene sequence: CDR1 SGDLS, CDR2 YYNGEE. V lost 2 bases to trimming and J lost 1 base; unmatched junction nucleotides: 5. The full variable domain, its missing parts supplied by reference TRBV9 and TRBJ2-3, is DSGVTQTPKHLITATGQRVTLRCSPRSGDLSVYWYQQSLDQGLQFLIQYYNGEERAKGNILERFSAQQFPDLHSELNLSSLELGDSALYFCASSVLAGGPGTDTQYFGPGTRLTVL.

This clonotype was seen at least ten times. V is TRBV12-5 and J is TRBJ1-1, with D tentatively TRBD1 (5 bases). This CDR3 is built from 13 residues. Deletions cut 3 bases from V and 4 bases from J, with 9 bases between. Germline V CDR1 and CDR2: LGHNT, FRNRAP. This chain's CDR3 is CASGFGRGTEAFF. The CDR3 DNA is TGTGCTAGTGGTTTTGGAAGGGGCACTGAAGCTTTCTTT.

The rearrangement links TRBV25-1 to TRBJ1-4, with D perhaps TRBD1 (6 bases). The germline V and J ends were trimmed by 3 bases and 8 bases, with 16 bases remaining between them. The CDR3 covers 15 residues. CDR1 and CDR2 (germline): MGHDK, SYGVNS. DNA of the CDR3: TGTGCCAGCAGTGACGCTATGGGGGGCTGGGAAAAACTGTTTTTT. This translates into CASSDAMGGWEKLFF.

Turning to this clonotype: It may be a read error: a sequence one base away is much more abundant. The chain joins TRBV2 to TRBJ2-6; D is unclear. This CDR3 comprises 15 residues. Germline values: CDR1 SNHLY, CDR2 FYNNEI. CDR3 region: CALVYPSSGTNVLTF. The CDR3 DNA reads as TGTGCCCTTGTTTACCCCTCCTCTGGGACCAACGTCCTGACTTTC.